This entry lists 32 T cell receptor beta chains sequenced from one sample in a study of T cell changes during pregnancy in multiple sclerosis. TCRdb keeps only in-frame clones here, not all; method: immunoSEQ multiplex PCR. The sample has tens of thousands of clones, 90% to 95% seen once; the top ten hold over 1.5%. Sample: peripheral blood, taken after pregnancy. The receptors were sampled from a female donor with multiple sclerosis, enrolled in a pregnancy study.

The rearrangement links TRBV6-5 to TRBJ2-5, with TRBD1 matching 9 bases. The V gene end was trimmed by 7 bases and the J gene end by 5 bases; junction bases not matched to a gene: 11. The germline V gene has CDR1 MNHEY and CDR2 SVGAGI. This CDR3 comprises 15 residues. This CDR3 is CASNPTGGNMETQYF. Here the CDR3 DNA reads TGTGCCAGCAACCCGACAGGGGGGAATATGGAGACCCAGTACTTC.

The gene calls are TRBV5-1 and TRBJ2-7; D might be TRBD2 (5 bases). CDR1 is SGHRS, CDR2 YFSETQ, per germline. CDR3 length equals 13 residues. V lost 7 bases and J 2 bases, leaving 13 bases between the germline ends. This CDR3 reads CASGRDGAYEQYF. In nucleotides, the CDR3 is TGCGCCAGCGGGCGAGACGGGGCCTACGAGCAGTACTTC.

The genes are TRBV19 and TRBJ2-1, with D hard to call. Trimming removed 6 bases at V and 2 bases at J, with 14 bases between. This CDR3 has 15 residues. Germline CDR1 LNHDA, CDR2 SQIVND (reference sequence). CDR3 residues: CASSVAQVTYNEQFF. As DNA, the CDR3 is TGTGCCAGTAGCGTAGCACAAGTGACCTACAATGAGCAGTTCTTC.

The chain joins TRBV18 to TRBJ1-4, with a possible D match to TRBD1 (6 bases). The CDR3 sequence is 14 residues long. Germline V lookup: CDR1 KGHSH, CDR2 LQKENI. V gave up 2 bases and J gave up 5 bases, with 9 bases separating them. CDR3: CASSPGQLNEKLFF. The CDR3 DNA is TGTGCCAGCTCACCAGGACAGTTAAATGAAAAACTGTTTTTT. Together with reference TRBV18 and TRBJ1-4, the CDR3 gives the full variable domain: NAGVMQNPRHLVRRRGQEARLRCSPMKGHSHVYWYRQLPEEGLKFMVYLQKENIIDESGMPKERFSAEFPKEGPSILRIQQVVRGDSAAYFCASSPGQLNEKLFFGSGTQLSVL.

The V call is TRBV5-1, the J call TRBJ2-7; TRBD1 matches at 8 bases. Trimming cost V 4 bases and J 2 bases; bases outside gene matches: 2. CDR1 is SGHRS and CDR2 is YFSETQ in the germline V gene. The CDR3 spans 13 residues. CDR3 region: CASSAGQAYEQYF. As DNA, the CDR3 is TGCGCCAGCAGCGCGGGACAGGCCTACGAGCAGTACTTC.

V is TRBV28 and J is TRBJ2-3; a possible D gene is TRBD2 (6 bases). V was pared by 11 bases and J by 7 bases, with 13 bases between. This CDR3 has 11 amino acids. Germline-derived CDR1 and CDR2 are MDHEN and SYDVKM. CDR3 bases: TGTGCCGGCCGAGGAGGGAATACGCAGTATTTT. As protein: CAGRGGNTQYF.

For the CDR3, the DNA is TGCGCCAGCAGTGTTTACAGGGACACTGAAGCTTTCTTT. This encodes CASSVYRDTEAFF. The chain carries TRBV10-2 and TRBJ1-1, with D possibly matching TRBD1 (6 bases). Germline V gene sequence: CDR1 WSHSY, CDR2 SAAADI. The V end was cut by 4 bases, the J end by 3 bases, with 9 bases between. This CDR3 is 13 amino acids long.

This chain joins TRBV7-9 and TRBJ1-1; tentatively, D is TRBD1 (6 bases). The germline V gene has CDR1 SEHNR and CDR2 FQNEAQ (reference sequence). CDR3 length equals 13 residues. V lost 6 bases, J lost 2 bases, and 10 bases lay in between. CDR3 bases: TGTGCCAGCAGGGCGGGGGGCAACACTGAAGCTTTCTTT. Amino acids: CASRAGGNTEAFF.

The V gene is TRBV7-9, the J gene TRBJ1-2, with D possibly TRBD1 on 5 matching bases. V was shortened by 1 base and J by 5 bases, with 17 bases between the two germline ends. The CDR3 contains 16 residues. Germline V gene data show CDR1 as SEHNR and CDR2 as FQNEAQ (reference sequence). The CDR3 DNA reads TGTGCCAGCAGCTTAGATCTTGGCGACAGCTTATATGGCTACACCTTC. Amino acid sequence: CASSLDLGDSLYGYTF.

The genes are TRBV19 and TRBJ2-4; D call uncertain. Germline loops: CDR1 LNHDA, CDR2 SQIVND (reference sequence). The CDR3 extends over 11 amino acids. V was shortened by 5 bases and J by 7 bases, with 6 bases between the two germline ends. The chain's CDR3 is CASSWQNIQYF. CDR3 DNA sequence: TGTGCCAGTAGTTGGCAGAACATTCAGTACTTC.

J is TRBJ2-1 and V is TRBV2; D perhaps matches TRBD2 (6 bases). CDR1 SNHLY and CDR2 FYNNEI come from the germline V gene. The germline V and J ends were trimmed by 3 bases and 1 base, with 10 bases remaining between them. The CDR3 consists of 15 residues. CDR3 region: CASSDNGGSYNEQFF. In nucleotides, the CDR3 is TGTGCCAGCAGTGATAACGGGGGTTCCTACAATGAGCAGTTCTTC.

The rearrangement uses TRBV27 and TRBJ2-7; TRBD2 aligns across 11 bases. V gave up 5 bases and J gave up 0 bases; unmatched junction bases: 6. Per the germline V gene, CDR1 is MNHEY and CDR2 is SMNVEV (reference sequence). The CDR3 length is 16 residues. Here the CDR3 reads CASSARLAGISYEQYF. CDR3 bases: TGTGCCAGCAGTGCGAGACTAGCGGGGATCTCCTACGAGCAGTACTTC.

The chain employs TRBV2 and TRBJ2-7; 13 bases line up with TRBD2. Per germline, CDR1 SNHLY and CDR2 FYNNEI. With 6 bases clipped from V and 9 bases from J, the junction kept 5 bases outside the gene matches. This CDR3 is built from 13 residues. The CDR3 nucleotides read TGTGCCAGCAGGACTAGCGGGAGGAGCGTGCAGTACTTC. Translation gives CASRTSGRSVQYF.

The V call is TRBV19, the J call TRBJ2-3, with D maybe TRBD1 (6 bases). Trimming removed 7 bases from V and 2 bases from J, with 13 bases in between. This CDR3 is built from 14 residues. CDR1 and CDR2 (germline): LNHDA, SQIVND (reference sequence). CDR3 sequence reads: CASNRRGTTDTQYF. DNA of the CDR3: TGTGCCAGTAACCGCAGGGGTACCACAGATACGCAGTATTTT.

V gene TRBV2 combines with J gene TRBJ2-5; tentatively, D is TRBD2 (5 bases). Trimming shortened V by 6 bases and J by 1 base, and 12 bases separated the two germline ends. The CDR3 covers 14 residues. The V gene's germline CDR1 is SNHLY and CDR2 FYNNEI. Here the CDR3 DNA reads TGTGCCAGCAGCACGGGGTTGCCCCAAGAGACCCAGTACTTC. It encodes CASSTGLPQETQYF. The variable domain in full, completed from reference TRBV2 and TRBJ2-5, reads EPEVTQTPSHQVTQMGQEVILRCVPISNHLYFYWYRQILGQKVEFLVSFYNNEISEKSEIFDDQFSVERPDGSNFTLKIRSTKLEDSAMYFCASSTGLPQETQYFGPGTRLLVL.

The J gene is TRBJ2-2, the V gene TRBV6-1, with 7 bases that match TRBD1. CDR1 is MNHNS, CDR2 SASEGT, per germline. The V segment lost 8 bases and the J segment 2 bases; nucleotides outside the gene matches: 5. The CDR3 runs 14 residues. CDR3 nucleotide sequence: TGTGCCAGCGAAGGGGACAGAAACACCGGGGAGCTGTTTTTT. Translation gives CASEGDRNTGELFF.

This clone turned up a few times. This chain joins TRBV30 and TRBJ1-1, with D uncertain. This CDR3 is 12 amino acids long. CDR1 and CDR2 (germline): GTSNPN, SVGIG (reference sequence). V gave up 2 bases and J gave up 7 bases, with 11 bases separating them. The CDR3 nucleotides read TGTGCCTGGAGTATCACTCATGTTGAAGCTTTCTTT. Protein sequence: CAWSITHVEAFF.

V and J are TRBV4-3 and TRBJ2-7, with 7 positions matching TRBD1. The junction had 5 bases not matched to a gene; V was cut back by 0 bases and J by 3 bases. Germline CDR1 is LGHNA and CDR2 is YSLEER. CDR3 length equals 15 residues. CDR3: CASSQDGTELYEQYF. CDR3 sequence (DNA): TGCGCCAGCAGCCAAGACGGGACAGAGCTCTACGAGCAGTACTTC.

The J gene is TRBJ1-5, the V gene TRBV29-1; no clear D gene. This CDR3 comprises 13 residues. The V end lost 6 bases, the J end lost 7 bases, and 16 bases lay between the germline ends. From germline, CDR1 is SQVTM and CDR2 ANQGSEA. The CDR3 sequence: CSVSGGVGQPQHF. CDR3 bases: TGCAGCGTATCGGGCGGGGTGGGACAGCCCCAGCATTTT.

V gene TRBV6-6 combines with J gene TRBJ2-7; 12 bases match TRBD2. The CDR3 totals 15 residues. CDR1 and CDR2 from the germline V gene are MNHNY and SVGAGI (reference sequence). The trim removed 7 bases at V and 2 bases at J, leaving 6 bases unmatched. The CDR3 bases are TGTGCCAGCACCATGACTAGCGGGAGCCCCTACGAGCAGTACTTC. Translation gives CASTMTSGSPYEQYF.

The chain joins TRBV2 to TRBJ1-2, with TRBD1 matching 8 bases. Germline V gives CDR1 SNHLY, CDR2 FYNNEI. V was pared by 4 bases and J by 6 bases, with 1 base of the junction left unmatched. The CDR3 sequence is 12 residues long. The CDR3: CASSGTGNGYTF. The DNA of the CDR3 is TGTGCCAGCAGTGGGACAGGGAATGGCTACACCTTC.

The chain joins TRBV25-1 to TRBJ2-5; 12 bases are shared with TRBD1. The J call may be incorrect, as the DNA end agrees better with TRBJ2-7. The CDR3 extends over 17 amino acids. CDR1 and CDR2 from the germline V gene are MGHDK and SYGVNS. This chain's CDR3 is CASSESGQGARGDEQYF. CDR3 in DNA: TGTGCCAGCAGTGAATCGGGACAGGGGGCAAGAGGGGACGAGCAGTACTTC.

CDR3 bases: TGTGCCAGCAGACGACTAGCGGGAGGGCCGAGTGGACAGACCCAGTACTTC. This codes for CASRRLAGGPSGQTQYF. This chain uses TRBV27 with TRBJ2-5; TRBD2 matches at 14 bases. Per germline, CDR1 MNHEY and CDR2 SMNVEV (reference sequence). The CDR3 is made up of 17 amino acids. With 6 bases clipped from V and 6 bases from J, the junction kept 12 bases outside the gene matches.

Written as DNA, the CDR3 is TGTGCCAGCAGTCTCGACAGGGTTACTTTCTTT. It is translated as CASSLDRVTFF. J is TRBJ1-1 and V is TRBV2; 7 positions match TRBD1. The CDR3 length is 11 residues. Germline V gene data show CDR1 as SNHLY and CDR2 as FYNNEI. V shed 5 bases and J 12 bases; nucleotides not matched to a gene: 6.

This chain uses TRBV18 with TRBJ2-7; D is unresolved. The germline V and J ends were trimmed by 2 bases and 5 bases, with 10 bases remaining between them. This CDR3 spans 13 amino acids. The germline CDR1 and CDR2 sequences are KGHSH and LQKENI. CDR3 region: CASSPSYTDEQYF. The CDR3 region has the DNA TGTGCCAGCTCACCAAGTTACACAGACGAGCAGTACTTC.

This rearrangement joins TRBV9 to TRBJ2-7, with 9 nucleotides matching TRBD2. V lost 0 bases and J lost 5; bases outside the gene matches: 6. Germline V gene sequence: CDR1 SGDLS, CDR2 YYNGEE. The CDR3 has 15 residues. The CDR3 DNA reads as TGTGCCAGCAGCGTAGGCCTTAGCGGGAGCAACGAGCAGTACTTC. Its translation: CASSVGLSGSNEQYF.

The CDR3 DNA is TGCGCCAGCAGCTTGACCACTAGCGGGGTTTCTCACGAGCAGTACTTC. Protein product: CASSLTTSGVSHEQYF. The V and J genes are TRBV5-1 and TRBJ2-7; 10 bases align to TRBD2. CDR3 length equals 16 residues. The germline CDR1 and CDR2 sequences are SGHRS and YFSETQ. The ends lost 1 base at V and 5 bases at J; junction bases unmatched: 9.

The rearrangement uses TRBV7-6 and TRBJ2-7; no definite D call. The CDR3 consists of 13 residues. Germline-derived CDR1 and CDR2 are SGHVS and FNYEAQ. V lost 4 bases and J lost 4, with 11 bases in between. As DNA, the CDR3 is TGTGCCAGCAGCTCCCAAGCCGTATACGAGCAGTACTTC. As protein: CASSSQAVYEQYF.

The chain joins TRBV6-1 to TRBJ2-1, with D hard to call. The CDR3 contains 16 residues. Germline assignment: CDR1 MNHNS and CDR2 SASEGT. Trimming took 6 bases from V and 0 from J, leaving 15 bases between them. CDR3 DNA sequence: TGTGCCAGCAGGGAAAATCGGGTGAGCTCCTACAATGAGCAGTTCTTC. It specifies CASRENRVSSYNEQFF.

This sequence joins TRBV7-8 and TRBJ2-5, with 11 bases matching TRBD2. This CDR3 contains 18 residues. The V gene's germline CDR1 is SGHVS and CDR2 FQNEAQ. Losses at the gene ends were 1 base for V and 4 bases for J; bases not matched to a gene: 11. The CDR3 sequence: CASSLGWVAGGPRETQYF. The CDR3 DNA sequence: TGTGCCAGCAGCTTAGGATGGGTAGCGGGAGGGCCGCGAGAGACCCAGTACTTC.

This clone appeared a single time. The V gene is TRBV11-3, the J gene TRBJ2-7; 7 positions match TRBD1. With 5 bases clipped from V and 5 bases from J, the junction kept 12 bases outside the gene matches. This CDR3 has 15 amino acids. Germline CDR1 is SGHNT and CDR2 is YENEEA. In DNA form, the CDR3 reads TGTGCCAGCAGCCAAGGGACAGCGGAGACCGACGAGCAGTACTTC. Translated, it gives CASSQGTAETDEQYF.

The V call is TRBV19, the J call TRBJ1-5; D remains unclear. This CDR3 contains 15 residues. Trimming cost V 7 bases and J 2 bases, with 15 bases left between them. Germline values: CDR1 LNHDA, CDR2 SQIVND (reference sequence). The chain's CDR3 is CASTPRGGRNQPQHF. The DNA for the CDR3 is TGTGCCAGTACCCCTCGAGGAGGCCGCAATCAGCCCCAGCATTTT.